These 20 T cell receptor beta chains were all obtained from the same sample, sequenced in a study of CD8 T cells in ankylosing spondylitis (dated 2017 in TCRdb). On the study overall, not on this receptor specifically: A TCR beta motif made up of under ten highly homologous amino acid variants appeared to be characteristic of blood from ankylosing spondylitis patients.

The library was generated by 5' RACE. Reads for this sample came from an Illumina HiSeq 2500. The public reads were run again by TCRdb, first through fastp at Q25 and then through MiXCR, and only productive beta chains were kept. Rows are unified per CDR3 protein, each entry keeping the most common DNA and genes. This sample has around 770,000 distinct CDR3 sequences in its table, and about an eighth of those were observed once. The ten top clones hold about 0.5% of the sample. These TCRs are of unknown antigen specificity. Sequenced sample: blood, either unsorted or a sorted T cell fraction (not recorded which). These receptor sequences come from a male donor with ankylosing spondylitis.

This clonotype was seen ten or more times. The chain combines TRBV7-9 with TRBJ2-7; either TRBD1 or TRBD2 may supply D (6 bases each). Per germline, CDR1 SEHNR and CDR2 FQNEAQ (reference sequence). Trimming pared 4 bases from V and 3 bases from J, leaving 19 bases between. This CDR3 is 16 amino acids long. In DNA form, the CDR3 reads TGTGCCAGCAGCTCAGGGGCGGGGCAGCGAGACTACGAGCAGTACTTC. This codes for CASSSGAGQRDYEQYF.

This clonotype has a handful of counts. The V call is TRBV20-1, the J call TRBJ1-2, with TRBD1 identical over 9 bases. Germline CDR1 reads DFQATT; CDR2 reads SNEGSKA (reference sequence). The CDR3 sequence is 15 residues long. V was clipped by 6 bases and J by 4 bases; unmatched bases: 12. The CDR3 region is CSAAGTGRKIYGYTF. CDR3 DNA sequence: TGCAGTGCGGCAGGGACAGGGCGCAAAATCTATGGCTACACCTTC.

This clonotype was counted many times. CDR3 DNA sequence: TGCAGCGTTGGGACAGGGTTCCACAATGAGCAGTTCTTC. This encodes CSVGTGFHNEQFF. V usage is TRBV29-1 and J usage is TRBJ2-1, with 8 bases lining up with TRBD1. This CDR3 has 13 residues. Trimming removed 4 bases from V and 5 bases from J; junction bases left unmatched: 4. Germline loops: CDR1 SQVTM, CDR2 ANQGSEA.

The chain couples TRBV5-1 to TRBJ2-7; TRBD2 aligns across 15 bases. CDR3 size: 15 residues. The germline CDR1 and CDR2 sequences are SGHRS and YFSETQ. The trim removed 4 bases at V and 5 bases at J, leaving 4 bases unmatched. The CDR3 sequence is CASSPGLAGGHEQYF. The CDR3 bases are TGCGCCAGCAGCCCGGGACTAGCGGGAGGACACGAGCAGTACTTC.

This sequence joins TRBV6-1 and TRBJ2-7; weak D call: TRBD2 (5 bases). This CDR3 has 14 amino acids. CDR1 MNHNS and CDR2 SASEGT come from the germline V gene. V was pared by 6 bases and J by 6 bases, with 18 bases between. The CDR3 region has the DNA TGTGCCAGCAGCTCAAGCGGTAGCTTAGGCGAGCAGTACTTC. It codes for CASSSSGSLGEQYF.

This clonotype was observed at least ten times. V is TRBV6-5 and J is TRBJ2-7, with D possibly TRBD2 on 5 matching bases. CDR1 and CDR2 from the germline V gene are MNHEY and SVGAGI. This CDR3 has 13 residues. The V gene lost 3 bases and the J gene lost 1 base, with 7 bases spanning the gap. This CDR3 reads CASSYGGSYEQYF. As DNA, the CDR3 is TGTGCCAGCAGTTATGGCGGGTCCTACGAGCAGTACTTC.

The sample holds many counts of this clonotype. The V and J genes are TRBV29-1 and TRBJ1-1; D not certain. The CDR3 extends over 11 amino acids. Trimming pared 2 bases from V and 7 bases from J, leaving 8 bases between. Germline CDR1 and CDR2: SQVTM and ANQGSEA. This chain's CDR3 is CSVERSVEAFF. In nucleotides, the CDR3 is TGCAGCGTTGAACGCAGTGTTGAAGCTTTCTTT.

The chain has TRBV20-1 and TRBJ2-7; D is possibly TRBD2 (6 bases). Germline-derived CDR1 and CDR2 are DFQATT and SNEGSKA (reference sequence). V dropped 3 bases and J dropped 4 bases, with 10 bases sitting between them. CDR3 length: 12 residues. DNA for the CDR3: TGCAGTGCTAGTATCGGGAGATACGAGCAGTACTTC. Protein sequence: CSASIGRYEQYF.

This clonotype was seen a handful of times. The chain joins TRBV5-4 to TRBJ2-1, with 9 bases matching TRBD1. Germline V lookup: CDR1 SGHNT, CDR2 YYREEE (reference sequence). The CDR3 consists of 19 residues. After removal of 0 bases from V and 0 bases from J, the junction contained 10 bases not matched to a gene. CDR3 sequence: CASSLERLPGQGSYNEQFF. DNA of the CDR3: TGTGCCAGCAGCTTGGAGCGGTTACCGGGACAGGGCTCCTACAATGAGCAGTTCTTC.

The gene calls are TRBV4-2 and TRBJ2-5; possibly TRBD1 or TRBD2 for D (5 bases each). V was shortened by 0 bases and J by 4 bases, with 12 bases between the two germline ends. Per the germline V gene, CDR1 is LGHNA and CDR2 is YNFKEQ. This CDR3 contains 15 residues. CDR3 loop: CASSQDGVRGETQYF. CDR3 coding DNA: TGTGCCAGCAGCCAAGACGGCGTGAGGGGAGAGACCCAGTACTTC.

This clonotype was detected many times. The chain employs TRBV7-2 and TRBJ1-4; perhaps TRBD1 as D (5 bases). The CDR3 runs to 14 residues. Looked up from germline, CDR1 is SGHTA and CDR2 is FQGNSA. The germline V and J ends were trimmed by 0 bases and 7 bases, with 9 bases remaining between them. Here the CDR3 reads CASSLAGTGEKLFF. CDR3 DNA: TGTGCCAGCAGCTTAGCAGGGACGGGTGAAAAACTGTTTTTT.

CDR3 sequence: CASSDNYVTSGRNEQFF. The CDR3 DNA reads TGTGCCAGCAGCGACAACTATGTGACTAGCGGGAGGAATGAGCAGTTCTTC. This sequence joins TRBV6-2 or TRBV6-3 and TRBJ2-1, with TRBD2 matching 13 bases. The V segment lost 6 bases and the J segment 7 bases; nucleotides outside the gene matches: 12. CDR1 and CDR2 from the germline V gene are MNHEY and SVGEGT. This CDR3 spans 17 amino acids.

This clonotype was detected a few times. The chain recombines TRBV9 with TRBJ1-2, with TRBD1 matching over 8 bases. CDR1 and CDR2 (germline): SGDLS, YYNGEE. The CDR3 is 14 amino acids. V gave up 6 bases and J gave up 4 bases; unmatched junction bases: 8. The CDR3 sequence is CASTPRTGFYGYTF. For the CDR3, the DNA is TGTGCCAGCACCCCCCGGACAGGGTTCTATGGCTACACCTTC. The entire variable domain, with the rest obtained from reference TRBV9 and TRBJ1-2, is as follows: DSGVTQTPKHLITATGQRVTLRCSPRSGDLSVYWYQQSLDQGLQFLIQYYNGEERAKGNILERFSAQQFPDLHSELNLSSLELGDSALYFCASTPRTGFYGYTFGSGTRLTVV.

In this sample, this clonotype turned up many times. The chain couples TRBV20-1 to TRBJ2-7; D unresolved. The CDR3 consists of 15 residues. CDR1 and CDR2 (germline): DFQATT, SNEGSKA (reference sequence). Here the CDR3 reads CSLSLPGRYSYEQYF. The CDR3 coding sequence is TGCTCCCTTTCCCTCCCTGGTCGTTACTCCTACGAGCAGTACTTC.

A few counts support this clonotype. The chain couples TRBV20-1 to TRBJ2-1; 14 nucleotides match TRBD2. V was pared by 5 bases and J by 5 bases, with 11 bases of the junction left unmatched. This CDR3 has 17 amino acids. Germline V lookup: CDR1 DFQATT, CDR2 SNEGSKA (reference sequence). For the CDR3, the DNA is TGCAGTGCTCTTACCCCGACTAGCGGGAGGGCCGACAATGAGCAGTTCTTC. Protein sequence: CSALTPTSGRADNEQFF.

This clonotype was counted between two and nine times. The chain combines TRBV7-2 with TRBJ1-2; 8 positions agree with TRBD1. V shed 5 bases, J shed 8 bases, and the junction held 7 bases outside the gene matches. Germline CDR1 reads SGHTA; CDR2 reads FQGNSA. The CDR3 loop spans 13 amino acids. The CDR3 sequence is CASSQQTGVGYTF. Written as DNA, the CDR3 is TGTGCCAGCAGCCAGCAGACAGGGGTCGGCTACACCTTC.

The V call is TRBV5-5, the J call TRBJ2-3; D perhaps matches TRBD2 (6 bases). V dropped 4 bases and J dropped 5 bases, with 17 bases sitting between them. Germline values: CDR1 SGHKS, CDR2 YYEKEE (reference sequence). This CDR3 region has 15 residues. The CDR3 DNA is TGTGCCAGCAGCCGTTGGTTGTTGGGGGGAGATACGCAGTATTTT. It codes for CASSRWLLGGDTQYF.

The sample holds many counts of this clonotype. The V call is TRBV29-1, the J call TRBJ1-2; D gene ambiguous. Per germline, CDR1 SQVTM and CDR2 ANQGSEA. The germline V and J ends were trimmed by 6 bases and 6 bases, with 11 bases remaining between them. This CDR3 spans 11 amino acids. CDR3 nucleotides: TGCAGCGTCTCTCCGGGGAATGGCTACACCTTC. Translation gives CSVSPGNGYTF.

This clonotype was seen only a few times. This chain uses TRBV7-2 with TRBJ1-2; the D gene is possibly TRBD1 (5 bases). Trimming removed 5 bases from V and 8 bases from J, with 18 bases in between. The CDR3 extends over 14 amino acids. Per the germline V gene, CDR1 is SGHTA and CDR2 is FQGNSA. The chain's CDR3 is CASSLRDPAGGYTF. The CDR3 nucleotides read TGTGCCAGCAGCCTTAGGGACCCAGCGGGAGGCTACACCTTC.

This clonotype has at least ten counts. V and J are TRBV7-2 and TRBJ1-1, with a weak D call TRBD1 (5 bases). V was shortened by 4 bases and J by 3 bases, with 12 bases between the two germline ends. CDR1 and CDR2 (germline): SGHTA, FQGNSA. The CDR3 runs to 14 residues. The CDR3: CASSSLGQDTEAFF. The DNA of the CDR3 is TGTGCCAGCAGCTCCCTTGGACAAGACACTGAAGCTTTCTTT.